This passage covers 27 T cell receptor beta chains from one sample sequenced in a study of cytomegalovirus exposure and HLA in healthy donors. A multiplex PCR was run with 60 Vbeta primers and 13 Jbeta primers. Assay: immunoSEQ multiplex PCR; the TCRdb copy retains only in-frame clones and omits some. The table shows 100,000 or so clones, with roughly 12% occurring only once. What was sequenced was PBMCs. The receptors here all came from a man aged 40-50 years in good health and CMV-seropositive.

This clone was seen more than once but under ten times. This chain uses TRBV10-2 with TRBJ2-7, with 8 bases lining up with TRBD1. The germline gives CDR1 WSHSY, CDR2 SAAADI. V lost 8 bases to trimming and J lost 2 bases; unmatched junction nucleotides: 14. The CDR3 runs 16 residues. CDR3 in amino acids: CASSEDRVGPTYEQYF. CDR3 nucleotide sequence: TGCGCCAGCTCCGAGGACAGGGTCGGTCCCACCTACGAGCAGTACTTC.

This clone occurred a few times. This rearrangement joins TRBV7-9 to TRBJ1-1; maybe TRBD1 (6 bases). Germline values: CDR1 SEHNR, CDR2 FQNEAQ (reference sequence). V was cut by 1 base and J by 8 bases, with 23 bases left in between. The CDR3 totals 17 residues. Here the CDR3 DNA reads TGTGCCAGCAGCTTAGGAGCGTTGCGGGGGCCCTACGGGGAAGCTTTCTTT. Translation gives CASSLGALRGPYGEAFF.

This clone came up a few times. The rearrangement links TRBV7-8 to TRBJ1-2; 12 nucleotides align to TRBD1. Germline V lookup: CDR1 SGHVS, CDR2 FQNEAQ. The V and J ends lost 5 bases and 4 bases, in that order; junction bases with no gene match: 14. The CDR3 consists of 18 residues. The CDR3: CASSLSGTGGPRPYGYTF. As DNA, the CDR3 is TGTGCCAGCAGCCTATCCGGGACAGGGGGCCCTCGACCCTATGGCTACACCTTC.

This clone was observed a few times. The chain recombines TRBV7-2 with TRBJ2-2, with TRBD2 as a possible D gene (5 bases). From germline, CDR1 is SGHTA and CDR2 FQGNSA. There are 13 residues in the CDR3. The V gene lost 5 bases and the J gene lost 7 bases, with 11 bases spanning the gap. CDR3 sequence: CASSTFTSGELFF. The CDR3 bases are TGTGCCAGCAGCACATTCACTAGCGGGGAGCTGTTTTTT.

This clone occurred a few times. The chain has TRBV10-3 and TRBJ1-2; a weak D match, TRBD1 (5 bases). V gave up 7 bases and J gave up 0 bases, with 18 bases separating them. This CDR3 is built from 16 residues. Germline-derived CDR1 and CDR2 are ENHRY and SYGVKD. The CDR3 region has the DNA TGTGCCATCACTGAATTCATCGGGGGGACTAACTATGGCTACACCTTC. Translated: CAITEFIGGTNYGYTF.

In nucleotides, the CDR3 is TGCGCCAGCAGTGAGTCGAGGCAGATCTCCTACGAGCAGTACTTC. Amino acid sequence: CASSESRQISYEQYF. This rearrangement joins TRBV10-2 to TRBJ2-7, with D uncertain. The CDR3 sequence is 15 residues long. The V end was cut by 0 bases, the J end by 0 bases, with 9 bases between. Germline CDR1 and CDR2: WSHSY and SAAADI.

The V and J genes are TRBV4-3 and TRBJ2-7; 7 bases agree with TRBD1. From germline, CDR1 is LGHNA and CDR2 YSLEER. The V and J ends lost 2 bases and 4 bases, in that order; junction bases with no gene match: 5. The CDR3 runs 14 residues. The CDR3 spells CASSQQTGWYEQYF. CDR3 sequence (DNA): TGCGCCAGCAGCCAACAGACAGGGTGGTACGAGCAGTACTTC.

This clone was detected only a few times. The chain is built from TRBV7-3 and TRBJ2-5; TRBD2 aligns across 8 bases. V was pared by 4 bases and J by 3 bases, with 1 base of the junction left unmatched. The CDR3 spans 13 residues. Germline V gene lookup returns CDR1 SGHTA and CDR2 FQGTGA. Here the CDR3 reads CASSYGREETQYF. The CDR3 coding sequence is TGTGCCAGCAGCTACGGGAGGGAAGAGACCCAGTACTTC.

This chain uses TRBV4-3 with TRBJ2-7; 11 positions match TRBD2. The CDR3 contains 15 residues. V trimming: 4 bases; J trimming: 0 bases; junction bases outside the gene matches: 2. Germline loops: CDR1 LGHNA, CDR2 YSLEER. The CDR3 coding sequence is TGCGCCAGCAGCCCTGGGACTAGCGGCTCCTACGAGCAGTACTTC. Amino acids: CASSPGTSGSYEQYF.

The chain joins TRBV7-2 to TRBJ1-4; D is possibly TRBD1 (6 bases). Germline loops: CDR1 SGHTA, CDR2 FQGNSA. The CDR3 runs to 12 residues. V gave up 5 bases and J gave up 8 bases, with 9 bases separating them. In DNA form, the CDR3 reads TGTGCCAGCAGCCCCCAGGGGGAAAAACTGTTTTTT. It yields the protein CASSPQGEKLFF.

The gene calls are TRBV9 and TRBJ1-4; 7 bases are a match to TRBD1. Trimming cost V 0 bases and J 8 bases; bases outside gene matches: 7. The CDR3 has 15 residues. Germline loops: CDR1 SGDLS, CDR2 YYNGEE. The CDR3 DNA reads as TGTGCCAGCAGCGTAGGAGGGGGCGTCGGGGAAAAACTGTTTTTT. Protein: CASSVGGGVGEKLFF.

CDR3 nucleotide sequence: TGTGCCAGCAGCCCACTTCTCGATAATGAAAAACTGTTTTTT. Translating gives CASSPLLDNEKLFF. The V and J genes are TRBV5-6 and TRBJ1-4; the D is unclear. The germline V and J ends were trimmed by 4 bases and 4 bases, with 11 bases remaining between them. This CDR3 contains 14 residues. The germline V gene has CDR1 SGHDT and CDR2 YYEEEE. Together with reference TRBV5-6 and TRBJ1-4, the CDR3 gives the full variable domain: DAGVTQSPTHLIKTRGQQVTLRCSPKSGHDTVSWYQQALGQGPQFIFQYYEEEERQRGNFPDRFSGHQFPNYSSELNVNALLLGDSALYLCASSPLLDNEKLFFGSGTQLSVL.

The V and J genes are TRBV6-6 and TRBJ2-7; 8 nucleotides agree with TRBD1. The V segment lost 5 bases and the J segment 4 bases; nucleotides outside the gene matches: 7. Germline V gives CDR1 MNHNY, CDR2 SVGAGI (reference sequence). The CDR3 consists of 14 residues. The chain's CDR3 is CASSQQQGVYEQYF. In DNA, the CDR3 is TGTGCCAGCAGTCAGCAACAGGGGGTATACGAGCAGTACTTC.

This clone has just a few counts. The chain combines TRBV4-3 with TRBJ2-7; 7 nucleotides match TRBD1. The CDR3 extends over 14 amino acids. Germline CDR1 LGHNA, CDR2 YSLEER. The trim removed 4 bases at V and 1 base at J, leaving 4 bases unmatched. The CDR3 region has the DNA TGCGCCAGCAGCCGTGGGACAGAATCCTACGAGCAGTACTTC. The encoded protein is CASSRGTESYEQYF.

This clone was seen a few times. The V gene is TRBV6-5, the J gene TRBJ1-2, with 8 bases identical to TRBD1. Per the germline V gene, CDR1 is MNHEY and CDR2 is SVGAGI. The junction had 4 bases not matched to a gene; V was cut back by 6 bases and J by 4 bases. This CDR3 is built from 13 residues. This chain's CDR3 is CASRSQGAYGYTF. The DNA of the CDR3 is TGTGCCAGCAGAAGTCAGGGGGCCTATGGCTACACCTTC.

This clone was seen more than once but under ten times. The chain combines TRBV27 with TRBJ2-2, with TRBD2 matching over 7 bases. J lost 4 bases, V lost 10 bases, and 6 bases had no gene match. Germline CDR1 MNHEY, CDR2 SMNVEV (reference sequence). The CDR3 extends over 13 amino acids. The CDR3 sequence is CATSGLPTGELFF. DNA of the CDR3: TGTGCCACCTCGGGACTACCCACCGGGGAGCTGTTTTTT.

Concerning this clone: The junction does not match germline at one end; this may be a read error. Other nucleotide sequences from this sample produce the same CDR3. This chain links TRBV7-9 with TRBJ2-1, with D possibly being TRBD1 (5 bases). The CDR3 consists of 16 residues. Germline-derived CDR1 and CDR2 are SEHNR and FQNEAQ (reference sequence). The CDR3 region is CASSYLPRTLNNEQFF. The CDR3, as DNA: TGTGCAAGCAGCTATCTCCCTAGGACACTCAACAATGAGCAGTTCTTC.

This clone was observed a few times. The V and J genes are TRBV5-6 and TRBJ2-1; 7 bases align to TRBD2. Trimming took 2 bases from V and 7 from J; bases not matched to a gene: 15. The V gene's germline CDR1 is SGHDT and CDR2 YYEEEE. The CDR3 covers 17 residues. The CDR3 protein is CASSLGDVSAGDNEQFF. For the CDR3, the DNA is TGTGCCAGCAGCTTAGGAGATGTGTCGGCGGGAGATAATGAGCAGTTCTTC.

In DNA form, the CDR3 reads TGTGCCAGCAGCTTCCATAGCACAGATACGCAGTATTTT. It codes for CASSFHSTDTQYF. This chain uses TRBV7-2 with TRBJ2-3; D gene unclear. Germline CDR1 SGHTA, CDR2 FQGNSA. V was shortened by 3 bases and J by 0 bases, with 4 bases between the two germline ends. The CDR3 extends over 13 amino acids. Based on the CDR3 plus reference TRBV7-2 and TRBJ2-3, the full variable domain is GAGVSQSPSNKVTEKGKDVELRCDPISGHTALYWYRQSLGQGLEFLIYFQGNSAPDKSGLPSDRFSAERTGGSVSTLTIQRTQQEDSAVYLCASSFHSTDTQYFGPGTRLTVL.

This clone was picked up a small number of times. The chain carries TRBV28 and TRBJ1-1, with 7 bases aligning to TRBD1. The CDR3 consists of 15 residues. V trimming: 2 bases; J trimming: 3 bases; junction bases outside the gene matches: 6. In germline, CDR1 is MDHEN, CDR2 SYDVKM. Written as DNA, the CDR3 is TGTGCCAGCAGTTTACGCGGGACAGTTCACACTGAAGCTTTCTTT. This gives the protein CASSLRGTVHTEAFF.

This clone was detected only a few times. This chain connects TRBV6-5 to TRBJ2-7, with 8 bases that match TRBD2. The length of the CDR3 is 13 residues. The V segment lost 2 bases and the J segment 7 bases; nucleotides outside the gene matches: 4. The germline gives CDR1 MNHEY, CDR2 SVGAGI. The CDR3 coding sequence is TGTGCCAGCAGTTACCAGCGGGAGAGGGAGCAGTACTTC. This translates into CASSYQREREQYF.

This clone was seen a few times. V gene TRBV15 combines with J gene TRBJ1-2, with TRBD1 as a possible D gene (6 bases). The CDR3 is 16 residues long. CDR1 LNHNV and CDR2 YYDKDF come from the germline V gene (reference sequence). Deletions cut 0 bases from V and 3 bases from J, with 14 bases between. CDR3 DNA: TGTGCCACCAGCAGAGATCGGGGGGCGCGGGACTATGGCTACACCTTC. The encoded protein is CATSRDRGARDYGYTF.

The chain recombines TRBV5-1 with TRBJ1-1, with D possibly being TRBD1 (5 bases). CDR3 length: 14 amino acids. The V gene lost 0 bases and the J gene lost 4 bases, with 10 bases spanning the gap. The germline V gene has CDR1 SGHRS and CDR2 YFSETQ. Here the CDR3 DNA reads TGCGCCAGCAGCTTGGAGGGGTTGGGCACTGAAGCTTTCTTT. It translates to CASSLEGLGTEAFF.

The rearrangement uses TRBV15 and TRBJ2-5; the match to TRBD1 covers 9 bases. The V segment lost 1 base and the J segment 1 base; nucleotides outside the gene matches: 7. This CDR3 has 17 amino acids. Germline V lookup: CDR1 LNHNV, CDR2 YYDKDF (reference sequence). The CDR3 coding sequence is TGTGCCACCAGCAGAGTCGTCTCGGGACAGGGCCAAGAGACCCAGTACTTC. Protein sequence: CATSRVVSGQGQETQYF.

This clone was observed a few times. This chain joins TRBV7-6 and TRBJ2-7, with D tentatively TRBD2 (6 bases). CDR1 is SGHVS, CDR2 FNYEAQ, per germline. V lost 1 base to trimming and J lost 2 bases, with 9 bases between them. The length of the CDR3 is 14 residues. CDR3 bases: TGTGCCAGCAGCTTAGGGGAGGACCCCTACGAGCAGTACTTC. This translates into CASSLGEDPYEQYF.

The chain joins TRBV5-1 to TRBJ2-3; D remains unclear. Germline assignment: CDR1 SGHRS and CDR2 YFSETQ. The CDR3 loop spans 14 amino acids. V was trimmed by 0 bases and J by 8 bases, leaving 13 bases between them. CDR3 coding DNA: TGCGCCAGCAGCTTGGTCCTAGGATCGGGTACGCAGTATTTT. This codes for CASSLVLGSGTQYF.

This clone was counted a few times. J is TRBJ2-6 and V is TRBV9; TRBD1 is a possible D gene (5 bases). The V gene's germline CDR1 is SGDLS and CDR2 YYNGEE. This CDR3 is 18 amino acids long. Trimming took off 3 bases at V and 3 bases at J, with 19 bases between the two ends. The CDR3 region has the DNA TGTGCCAGCAGCGGAGACAGAGAAACCTTATATGGGGCCAACGTCCTGACTTTC. Encoded protein: CASSGDRETLYGANVLTF.